Shown below are 22 T cell receptor beta chains from a single sample sequenced in a study of T-cell reconstitution after alpha-beta-depleted transplantation in children. For TCRbeta, the library was prepared with unique molecular identifiers. TCRdb reanalysed the PCR reads using MiXCR and keeps one entry per CDR3 protein. Seen here are nearly 250,000 distinct CDR3 sequences, approximately 8% observed once, and the top ten hold roughly 6%. The material sequenced was PBMCs, mostly from graft donor cells, taken 180 days after TCRalphabeta/CD19-depleted stem cell transplant. These receptors all come from a male patient younger than 18 who had a stem cell transplant for acute lymphoblastic leukemia, so the T cells may come from the graft donor.

Comment on this clonotype: This CDR3 is missing its conserved last phenylalanine or tryptophan, likely due to a read error. The DNA is left out, because the CDR3 cannot be placed on it with certainty; the CDR3 is given as TCRdb lists it. The chain uses TRBV28 and TRBJ1-1; the DNA was not compared with TRBD1, the D call given in the table. The CDR3 extends over 13 residues, inclusive of both ends. Per germline, CDR1 MDHEN and CDR2 SYDVKM. This CDR3 reads CASSFGGGAVETL.

The table lists this clonotype with many counts. The rearrangement uses TRBV12-3 or TRBV12-4 and TRBJ1-5, with D tentatively TRBD1 (6 bases). The V gene lost 6 bases and the J gene lost 1 base, with 16 bases spanning the gap. CDR3 length: 16 amino acids. Here the CDR3 DNA reads TGTGCCAGCAGCCGGCCACAGGGAAACAGCAATCAGCCCCAGCATTTT. Its protein product is CASSRPQGNSNQPQHF.

This clonotype was counted many times. This sequence joins TRBV12-3 or TRBV12-4 and TRBJ2-5; 7 nucleotides line up with TRBD2. Germline trimming cut 2 bases from V and 1 base from J; bases unmatched to any gene: 7. The CDR3 covers 16 residues. CDR3 loop: CASSLRGVGSQETQYF. In DNA form, the CDR3 reads TGTGCCAGCAGTTTACGGGGGGTCGGGTCCCAAGAGACCCAGTACTTC.

This clonotype was seen many times. The rearrangement links TRBV9 to TRBJ2-1, with unresolved D. Trimming cost V 0 bases and J 0 bases, with 13 bases left between them. The germline gives CDR1 SGDLS, CDR2 YYNGEE. The CDR3 extends over 17 amino acids. In DNA, the CDR3 is TGTGCCAGCAGCGTAGATTTCTGGGGAAGCTCCTACAATGAGCAGTTCTTC. This sequence encodes CASSVDFWGSSYNEQFF.

This clonotype occurred many times. The gene calls are TRBV9 and TRBJ1-5; the D is unclear. The CDR3 is 15 residues long. The V end was cut by 0 bases, the J end by 0 bases, with 7 bases between. Germline V gene sequence: CDR1 SGDLS, CDR2 YYNGEE. As DNA, the CDR3 is TGTGCCAGCAGCGTAGGGGAGCATAGCAATCAGCCCCAGCATTTT. Translation gives CASSVGEHSNQPQHF.

The sample holds many counts of this clonotype. This chain uses TRBV4-3 with TRBJ2-3; D uncertain. Germline assignment: CDR1 LGHNA and CDR2 YSLEER. V dropped 4 bases and J dropped 6 bases, with 11 bases sitting between them. The length of the CDR3 is 13 residues. CDR3 residues: CASSPRSSDTQYF. The DNA of the CDR3 is TGCGCCAGCAGCCCGCGATCTAGTGATACGCAGTATTTT.

This clonotype was recorded many times. The chain couples TRBV6-2 or TRBV6-3 to TRBJ1-5, with 7 bases fitting TRBD1. The V and J ends lost 6 bases and 0 bases, in that order; junction bases with no gene match: 5. Germline V gives CDR1 MNHEY, CDR2 SVGEGT. The CDR3 contains 15 residues. CDR3 sequence (DNA): TGTGCCAGCAGGCCCGGGACAGCTAGCAATCAGCCCCAGCATTTT. Its protein is CASRPGTASNQPQHF.

The chain carries TRBV19 and TRBJ2-1, with D hard to call. CDR1 and CDR2 from the germline V gene are LNHDA and SQIVND (reference sequence). This CDR3 comprises 14 residues. V lost 3 bases to trimming and J lost 9 bases, with 15 bases between them. The CDR3 DNA reads as TGTGCCAGTAGTATGTCCCCCCCGGGCGGTGAGCAGTTCTTC. Its protein product is CASSMSPPGGEQFF.

This clonotype was picked up many times. The chain joins TRBV5-1 to TRBJ2-5, with TRBD1 matching 8 bases. Per germline, CDR1 SGHRS and CDR2 YFSETQ. CDR3 length: 17 residues. V was pared by 0 bases and J by 1 base, with 8 bases of the junction left unmatched. The CDR3 DNA sequence: TGCGCCAGCAGCTTGGGTCCAGGACAGGGCTTCCAAGAGACCCAGTACTTC. Its protein product is CASSLGPGQGFQETQYF.

This clonotype was seen many times. The rearrangement uses TRBV24-1 and TRBJ2-1; 8 nucleotides match TRBD2. Trimming at V came to 4 bases and at J to 7 bases, leaving 5 bases not matched to a gene. The germline gives CDR1 KGHDR, CDR2 SFDVKD. The CDR3 sequence is 14 residues long. This chain's CDR3 is CATSDSGGRNEQFF. CDR3 bases: TGTGCCACCAGTGACTCGGGGGGGAGGAATGAGCAGTTCTTC.

The table lists this clonotype with many counts. The chain recombines TRBV25-1 with TRBJ1-2, with 10 bases lining up with TRBD1. Looked up from germline, CDR1 is MGHDK and CDR2 is SYGVNS. The CDR3 sequence is 13 residues long. Trimming at V came to 8 bases and at J to 4 bases, leaving 4 bases not matched to a gene. The CDR3 DNA is TGTGCCAGCGCGACAGGGGGCGGCTATGGCTACACCTTC. This codes for CASATGGGYGYTF.

At least ten counts were recorded for this clonotype. The rearrangement uses TRBV4-2 and TRBJ2-5, with D possibly TRBD2 on 6 matching bases. Germline CDR1 is LGHNA and CDR2 is YNFKEQ. Trimming removed 1 base from V and 6 bases from J, with 9 bases in between. The CDR3 totals 13 residues. The chain's CDR3 is CASSQGGAQTQYF. In nucleotides, the CDR3 is TGTGCCAGCAGCCAAGGCGGGGCGCAGACCCAGTACTTC.

This clonotype was observed at least ten times. V gene TRBV5-1 combines with J gene TRBJ1-1; a weak D match, TRBD1 (5 bases). The V end lost 0 bases, the J end lost 4 bases, and 13 bases lay between the germline ends. CDR3 length: 15 amino acids. Germline lookup yields CDR1 SGHRS and CDR2 YFSETQ. For the CDR3, the DNA is TGCGCCAGCAGCTTGGGGGGCAGGGCGGGCACTGAAGCTTTCTTT. Its protein product is CASSLGGRAGTEAFF. Drawing the rest from reference TRBV5-1 and TRBJ1-1, the complete variable domain is KAGVTQTPRYLIKTRGQQVTLSCSPISGHRSVSWYQQTPGQGLQFLFEYFSETQRNKGNFPGRFSGRQFSNSRSEMNVSTLELGDSALYLCASSLGGRAGTEAFFGQGTRLTVV.

This clonotype was counted many times. This sequence joins TRBV6-2 or TRBV6-3 and TRBJ2-5, with 13 bases fitting TRBD2. With V trimmed by 6 bases and J by 7 bases, 11 bases remained unmatched. This CDR3 spans 16 amino acids. Germline assignment: CDR1 MNHEY and CDR2 SVGEGT. CDR3 DNA: TGTGCCAGCAGCCGCGGACTAGCGGGAGTTTACGGGACCCAGTACTTC. Translating it yields CASSRGLAGVYGTQYF.

This clonotype was seen at least ten times. This rearrangement joins TRBV12-3 or TRBV12-4 to TRBJ2-1; TRBD2 matches 10 bases. The CDR3 extends over 16 amino acids. Trimming cost V 6 bases and J 8 bases; bases outside gene matches: 13. The CDR3 DNA is TGTGCCAGCAGCCCCAGGGTTGGACTAGCGGTCGATGAGCAGTTCTTC. Translated: CASSPRVGLAVDEQFF.

This clonotype was picked up many times. V is TRBV9 and J is TRBJ2-7; 7 bases fit TRBD2. This CDR3 has 15 amino acids. Germline values: CDR1 SGDLS, CDR2 YYNGEE. V lost 0 bases, J lost 5 bases, and 8 bases stayed unmatched. CDR3 bases: TGTGCCAGCAGCGTAGTCGTGGGAGGACTAGACGAGCAGTACTTC. It encodes CASSVVVGGLDEQYF.

This clonotype appeared many times. V is TRBV6-5 and J is TRBJ2-2; 9 bases align to TRBD2. Germline CDR1 reads MNHEY; CDR2 reads SVGAGI. The CDR3 covers 18 residues. V lost 7 bases, J lost 6 bases, and 18 bases stayed unmatched. The CDR3 loop is CASTPGSSGSWGPGELFF. The CDR3 DNA is TGTGCCAGCACACCCGGAAGTAGCGGGAGCTGGGGCCCCGGGGAGCTGTTTTTT.

This clonotype showed up many times. This CDR3 is CASSLDQRLAKNIQYF. Written as DNA, the CDR3 is TGCGCCAGCAGCTTGGACCAGCGGCTAGCCAAAAACATTCAGTACTTC. This chain connects TRBV5-1 to TRBJ2-4; possible D gene TRBD2, 5 bases. The V end was cut by 0 bases, the J end by 0 bases, with 10 bases between. Germline values: CDR1 SGHRS, CDR2 YFSETQ. The CDR3 has 16 amino acids.

This clonotype has a count of ten or more. The chain recombines TRBV24-1 with TRBJ1-4, with D hard to call. CDR3 length equals 12 residues. Trimming stripped 0 bases from V and 13 bases from J, with 8 bases between. Germline V gives CDR1 KGHDR, CDR2 SFDVKD. DNA for the CDR3: TGTGCCACCAGTGATTTGGCCGGTCGACTGTTTTTT. Translated, it gives CATSDLAGRLFF.

This clonotype was seen many times. The chain combines TRBV21-1 with TRBJ2-2. TRBV21-1 is tagged as a pseudogene. CDR3 length equals 15 residues. CDR3 sequence reads: CASVHMTSNTGELFF. The CDR3 DNA reads TGTGCCAGCGTCCACATGACCTCGAACACCGGGGAGCTGTTTTTT.

This clonotype was counted ten times or more. The rearrangement joins TRBV4-2 to TRBJ2-2; the D gene is possibly TRBD2 (6 bases). Trimming shortened V by 1 base and J by 6 bases, and 15 bases separated the two germline ends. The CDR3 runs 16 residues. CDR1 is LGHNA, CDR2 YNFKEQ, per germline. The DNA of the CDR3 is TGTGCCAGCAGCCAAGGTCAACCGGAGGGCGCCGGGGAGCTGTTTTTT. Encoded protein: CASSQGQPEGAGELFF.

This clonotype has ten or more counts. V and J are TRBV12-3 or TRBV12-4 and TRBJ2-5; D uncertain. With 0 bases removed from V and 1 base from J, the gap between germline ends came to 9 bases. There are 15 residues in the CDR3. The CDR3 loop reads CASSLARRAQETQYF. CDR3 DNA: TGTGCCAGCAGTTTAGCGCGTCGCGCCCAAGAGACCCAGTACTTC.